A single sample gave rise to the 16 T cell receptor beta chains below, sequenced in a study of blood T cell repertoires in COVID-19. TCRdb's table, derived via immunoSEQ multiplex PCR, lists solely in-frame clones and lacks some. Counted here are 80,000 to 100,000 clones, 90% occurring once; the ten biggest clones make up about 1.7%. Sequencing used peripheral blood. The receptors shown here come from a man aged 60 to 69 with acute or convalescent COVID-19.

The chain couples TRBV9 to TRBJ1-3, with D possibly being TRBD1 (6 bases). The V gene lost 3 bases and the J gene lost 0 bases, with 16 bases spanning the gap. There are 17 residues in the CDR3. CDR1 and CDR2 (germline): SGDLS, YYNGEE. CDR3 protein: CASSAYGGTSSGNTIYF. Here the CDR3 DNA reads TGTGCCAGCAGCGCCTACGGTGGGACATCCTCTGGAAACACCATATATTTT. The entire variable domain, with the rest obtained from reference TRBV9 and TRBJ1-3, is as follows: DSGVTQTPKHLITATGQRVTLRCSPRSGDLSVYWYQQSLDQGLQFLIQYYNGEERAKGNILERFSAQQFPDLHSELNLSSLELGDSALYFCASSAYGGTSSGNTIYFGEGSWLTVV.

This clone was seen a single time. The chain joins TRBV19 to TRBJ2-3; D may be TRBD1 (7 bases). Per germline, CDR1 LNHDA and CDR2 SQIVND (reference sequence). The CDR3 contains 13 residues. V lost 5 bases and J lost 8, with 14 bases in between. CDR3: CASSPEGQLTQYF. CDR3 DNA sequence: TGTGCCAGTAGTCCGGAGGGACAGCTTACGCAGTATTTT.

The chain uses TRBV24-1 and TRBJ1-2, with D tentatively TRBD1 (6 bases). The CDR3 runs to 16 residues. Trimming took off 5 bases at V and 8 bases at J, with 23 bases between the two ends. The germline V gene encodes CDR1 KGHDR and CDR2 SFDVKD. CDR3 nucleotides: TGTGCCACCAGTGGGGGCGGGGGGCGCCCGGTTAGAGGCTACACCTTC. Amino acid sequence: CATSGGGGRPVRGYTF.

V gene TRBV5-1 combines with J gene TRBJ1-4; D gene ambiguous. The CDR3 spans 14 residues. CDR1 is SGHRS, CDR2 YFSETQ, per germline. Trimming removed 0 bases from V and 5 bases from J, with 8 bases in between. CDR3 loop: CASSLGLTNEKLFF. The CDR3 DNA follows: TGCGCCAGCAGCTTGGGACTGACGAATGAAAAACTGTTTTTT.

The rearrangement links TRBV6-5 to TRBJ1-1; 10 bases agree with TRBD1. Germline assignment: CDR1 MNHEY and CDR2 SVGAGI. This CDR3 spans 12 amino acids. With 6 bases clipped from V and 8 bases from J, the junction kept 3 bases outside the gene matches. CDR3: CASRTGGWEAFF. The CDR3 region has the DNA TGTGCCAGCAGGACAGGGGGCTGGGAAGCTTTCTTT.

This chain links TRBV3-1 (or the pseudogene TRBV3-2) with TRBJ2-1; D might be TRBD2 (6 bases). The germline gives CDR1 LGHDT, CDR2 YNNKEL (reference sequence). Trimming removed 3 bases from V and 3 bases from J, with 12 bases in between. CDR3 length equals 15 residues. DNA of the CDR3: TGTGCCAGCAGCCACGGGGGACCCGACTACAATGAGCAGTTCTTC. Translated, it gives CASSHGGPDYNEQFF.

The rearrangement joins TRBV5-5 to TRBJ2-3; weak D call: TRBD2 (6 bases). Trimming stripped 2 bases from V and 7 bases from J, with 11 bases between. In germline, CDR1 is SGHKS, CDR2 YYEKEE (reference sequence). The CDR3 covers 13 residues. CDR3 DNA: TGTGCCAGCAGCTTAAATGGGGGGAATACGCAGTATTTT. Translation: CASSLNGGNTQYF.

The chain is built from TRBV25-1 and TRBJ1-2; D call uncertain. The CDR3 sequence is 12 residues long. The V end was cut by 3 bases, the J end by 4 bases, with 6 bases between. Germline V gene lookup returns CDR1 MGHDK and CDR2 SYGVNS. The chain's CDR3 is CASSDSTYGYTF. Here the CDR3 DNA reads TGTGCCAGCAGTGACAGTACCTATGGCTACACCTTC.

The gene calls are TRBV15 and TRBJ2-5; D is unresolved. This CDR3 contains 15 residues. Germline V CDR1 and CDR2: LNHNV, YYDKDF (reference sequence). V lost 0 bases to trimming and J lost 3 bases, with 11 bases between them. The CDR3 region is CATSRDQALEETQYF. The CDR3 DNA reads as TGTGCCACCAGCAGAGATCAAGCATTGGAAGAGACCCAGTACTTC.

The chain employs TRBV27 and TRBJ1-1, with 8 positions matching TRBD1. V gave up 6 bases and J gave up 5 bases; unmatched junction bases: 5. In germline, CDR1 is MNHEY, CDR2 SMNVEV (reference sequence). The CDR3 runs to 13 residues. Written as DNA, the CDR3 is TGTGCCAGCAGGGGGACAGGCCGGACTGAAGCTTTCTTT. This gives the protein CASRGTGRTEAFF.

The gene calls are TRBV4-1 and TRBJ2-2, with 14 positions matching TRBD2. V shed 2 bases, J shed 0 bases, and the junction held 2 bases outside the gene matches. Germline V gene sequence: CDR1 MGHRA, CDR2 YSYEKL. This CDR3 has 18 residues. The CDR3 nucleotides are TGCGCCAGCAGCCAAAGACTAGCGGGGGGGACGAACACCGGGGAGCTGTTTTTT. This sequence encodes CASSQRLAGGTNTGELFF.

This chain joins TRBV30 and TRBJ1-1; D is unclear. V lost 4 bases and J 0 bases, leaving 9 bases between the germline ends. The CDR3 runs 13 residues. Germline assignment: CDR1 GTSNPN and CDR2 SVGIG (reference sequence). CDR3 sequence reads: CAWTSDLNTEAFF. In DNA, the CDR3 is TGTGCCTGGACGAGTGACTTGAACACTGAAGCTTTCTTT.

The chain joins TRBV7-9 to TRBJ2-5; 7 bases agree with TRBD2. CDR1 and CDR2 (germline): SEHNR, FQNEAQ (reference sequence). This CDR3 is built from 13 residues. V was clipped by 4 bases and J by 6 bases; unmatched bases: 5. The CDR3: CASSSGLGKTQYF. The CDR3 DNA reads TGTGCCAGCAGCTCCGGACTAGGAAAGACCCAGTACTTC. The full variable domain, completed using reference TRBV7-9 and TRBJ2-5, is DTGVSQNPRHKITKRGQNVTFRCDPISEHNRLYWYRQTLGQGPEFLTYFQNEAQLEKSRLLSDRFSAERPKGSFSTLEIQRTEQGDSAMYLCASSSGLGKTQYFGPGTRLLVL.

The chain joins TRBV15 to TRBJ1-1; D unclear. Germline V gives CDR1 LNHNV, CDR2 YYDKDF (reference sequence). CDR3 size: 16 residues. Trimming took off 0 bases at V and 0 bases at J, with 11 bases between the two ends. The DNA of the CDR3 is TGTGCCACCAGCAGAGATTGGAACAGTTTGAACACTGAAGCTTTCTTT. As protein: CATSRDWNSLNTEAFF.

The sample holds one count of this clone. The chain is built from TRBV27 and TRBJ2-5; 7 nucleotides match TRBD1. The CDR3 contains 14 residues. The ends lost 4 bases at V and 4 bases at J; junction bases unmatched: 6. CDR1 and CDR2 from the germline V gene are MNHEY and SMNVEV (reference sequence). CDR3 residues: CASSYRGFGETQYF. As DNA, the CDR3 is TGTGCCAGCAGTTACAGGGGTTTTGGAGAGACCCAGTACTTC.

This clone occurred a few times. The chain carries TRBV29-1 and TRBJ1-1; D is uncertain. Germline-derived CDR1 and CDR2 are SQVTM and ANQGSEA. CDR3 size: 13 residues. Trimming took off 4 bases at V and 5 bases at J, with 14 bases between the two ends. The DNA for the CDR3 is TGCAGCGTTGGAGCGGGTGACGGAACTGAAGCTTTCTTT. This encodes CSVGAGDGTEAFF.